The clone carrying this T cell receptor (beta chain) was observed many times. The antigen is undetermined. The record originates from a study of early T cells in non-severe SARS-CoV-2 infection. Whole-study context: The chains were unpaired, and the sequenced material was bulk RNA from unsorted whole blood.

General study results and limits: Private and CD4 specificities were missed by VDJdb matching, skewed to anti-spike CD8.

Individual cDNA molecules were tagged with unique molecular identifiers, the study reported. TCRdb reprocessed the 5' RACE reads via MiXCR and lists one record per CDR3 protein. The sample lists over 20,000 distinct CDR3 sequences, 4.5% to 5% occurring once. The CDR3 runs to 14 residues. V shed 0 bases and J 5 bases; nucleotides not matched to a gene: 0. Germline assignment: CDR1 SGHTA and CDR2 FQGNSA. This clonotype was obtained from an adult who was a healthcare worker with PCR-confirmed SARS-CoV-2 infection or an uninfected control (not recorded which). Sequencing used whole blood. The chain has TRBV7-2 and TRBJ1-5; TRBD1 agrees at 8 bases. This CDR3 reads CASSLATGDQPQHF. The DNA for the CDR3 is TGTGCCAGCAGCTTAGCGACAGGGGATCAGCCCCAGCATTTT. Combining the CDR3 with reference TRBV7-2 and TRBJ1-5 gives the whole variable domain GAGVSQSPSNKVTEKGKDVELRCDPISGHTALYWYRQSLGQGLEFLIYFQGNSAPDKSGLPSDRFSAERTGGSVSTLTIQRTQQEDSAVYLCASSLATGDQPQHFGDGTRLSIL.